This record covers a single T cell receptor (beta chain). Its antigen remains unidentified. This record comes from a study of cytomegalovirus exposure and HLA in healthy donors. Whole-study context: Most genotyped donors, 81% of 398, had Caucasian-associated genetic ancestry.

The PCR ran on 60 Vbeta and 13 Jbeta primers. Here immunoSEQ multiplex PCR was the method, and the copy in TCRdb shows in-frame clones only, minus some. This table has some 150,000 clones, 75% to 85% appearing once. The study, taken as a whole, reports: The study recorded more than 150 TCR beta chains that were cytomegalovirus-associated. One later analysis reportedly identified an Asian-associated ancestry cluster that showed fewer N-insertions than the roughly 700-donor mean.

The CDR3 contains 17 residues. The V gene end was trimmed by 5 bases and the J gene end by 4 bases; junction bases not matched to a gene: 11. Germline-derived CDR1 and CDR2 are SGHTA and FQGNSA. The sample comprised PBMCs. The clonotype was recovered from a man between 50 and 59 years old in good health and CMV-seropositive. The V call is TRBV7-2, the J call TRBJ1-1; 12 nucleotides match TRBD1. CDR3 region: CASSRRGQGASGTEAFF. The CDR3 DNA sequence: TGTGCCAGCAGCCGGAGGGGACAGGGGGCATCTGGCACTGAAGCTTTCTTT.